These 17 T cell receptor beta chains were sequenced from one sample in a study of PD-1 blockade in classical Hodgkin lymphoma. Assay: immunoSEQ multiplex PCR; the TCRdb copy retains only in-frame clones and omits some. The sample contains fewer than 35,000 clones, more than 85% of which appear only once. Time point indicated: cycle 4 day 1 (C4D1), after five to seven weeks of nivolumab. Relapses following autologous stem cell transplantation were seen in all patients, with brentuximab vedotin exposure varying. Purification of CD4+ T cells from thawed PBMCs was achieved by magnetic negative selection. The source material was CD4+ T cells from blood, sampled before the fourth cycle of nivolumab. The receptors were sampled from a human donor with classical Hodgkin lymphoma.

This chain joins TRBV5-6 and TRBJ2-7; D may be TRBD2 (6 bases). Trimming took 0 bases from V and 3 from J, leaving 10 bases between them. Germline lookup yields CDR1 SGHDT and CDR2 YYEEEE. This CDR3 spans 14 amino acids. The CDR3 sequence is CASSLDAGLYEQYF. Here the CDR3 DNA reads TGTGCCAGCAGCTTGGATGCGGGGCTCTACGAGCAGTACTTC.

This chain joins TRBV30 and TRBJ2-1; 11 bases are a match to TRBD2. Trimming took 0 bases from V and 9 from J; bases not matched to a gene: 7. This CDR3 region has 15 residues. From germline, CDR1 is GTSNPN and CDR2 SVGIG (reference sequence). The CDR3 region is CAWSVTSGRRVEQFF. In nucleotides, the CDR3 is TGTGCCTGGAGTGTCACTAGCGGGAGAAGGGTTGAGCAGTTCTTC.

This chain links TRBV7-8 with TRBJ2-3, with a weak D call TRBD2 (5 bases). Per the germline V gene, CDR1 is SGHVS and CDR2 is FQNEAQ. V was clipped by 5 bases and J by 4 bases, with 25 bases between them. There are 18 residues in the CDR3. The CDR3 nucleotides read TGTGCCAGCAGCCCAGGACTTGTACGGTTAAGGCGGGCAGATACGCAGTATTTT. This sequence encodes CASSPGLVRLRRADTQYF.

The chain has TRBV4-1 and TRBJ2-1; 7 nucleotides agree with TRBD1. The CDR3 sequence is 16 residues long. Looked up from germline, CDR1 is MGHRA and CDR2 is YSYEKL. The J segment lost 1 base and the V segment lost 4 bases, leaving 7 bases of the junction unmatched. The CDR3 protein is CASSRPGQISYNEQFF. DNA of the CDR3: TGCGCCAGCAGCCGACCGGGACAGATTTCCTACAATGAGCAGTTCTTC.

The rearrangement links TRBV5-1 to TRBJ1-2; D is undetermined. Trimming left V 0 bases short and J 8 bases short, with 11 bases between. The CDR3 length is 13 residues. The germline V gene has CDR1 SGHRS and CDR2 YFSETQ. The CDR3: CASSLAWSDGYTF. DNA of the CDR3: TGCGCCAGCAGCTTGGCCTGGTCGGACGGCTACACCTTC.

The V call is TRBV2, the J call TRBJ1-4, with unresolved D. This CDR3 has 14 residues. V was pared by 6 bases and J by 5 bases, with 13 bases between. CDR1 is SNHLY, CDR2 FYNNEI, per germline. The CDR3 nucleotides read TGTGCCAGCAGACAGTCACTGGGGAATGAAAAACTGTTTTTT. Translated, it gives CASRQSLGNEKLFF.

The V and J genes are TRBV6-5 and TRBJ2-1, with a tentative D call TRBD2 (6 bases). The CDR3 runs 15 residues. Trimming left V 4 bases short and J 2 bases short, with 12 bases between. The germline CDR1 and CDR2 sequences are MNHEY and SVGAGI. This CDR3 reads CASSSPVAAYNEQFF. The CDR3 DNA follows: TGTGCCAGCAGTTCCCCGGTAGCGGCCTACAATGAGCAGTTCTTC.

This chain connects TRBV2 to TRBJ2-7, with TRBD2 matching over 7 bases. The CDR3 is 15 residues long. Germline CDR1 reads SNHLY; CDR2 reads FYNNEI. The trim removed 0 bases at V and 3 bases at J, leaving 5 bases unmatched. Here the CDR3 reads CASSEAREIRYEQYF. The CDR3 region has the DNA TGTGCCAGCAGTGAAGCGCGGGAGATCCGCTACGAGCAGTACTTC.

V and J are TRBV2 and TRBJ2-7; no definite D call. The CDR3 is 14 amino acids. Germline assignment: CDR1 SNHLY and CDR2 FYNNEI. Trimming removed 4 bases from V and 7 bases from J, with 17 bases in between. As DNA, the CDR3 is TGTGCCAGCAGTGTTGTGCCGCTAAGCTGGGAGCAGTACTTC. Translating it yields CASSVVPLSWEQYF.

The V and J genes are TRBV19 and TRBJ2-6, with D perhaps matching TRBD1 (6 bases). Trimming removed 4 bases from V and 0 bases from J, with 16 bases in between. This CDR3 region has 18 residues. Germline CDR1 is LNHDA and CDR2 is SQIVND (reference sequence). CDR3: CASSRTGTWDSGANVLTF. DNA for the CDR3: TGTGCCAGTAGTAGGACCGGGACATGGGACTCTGGGGCCAACGTCCTGACTTTC.

The gene calls are TRBV7-9 and TRBJ2-3; 7 positions agree with TRBD1. The V gene's germline CDR1 is SEHNR and CDR2 FQNEAQ (reference sequence). J gave up 3 bases and V 6 bases, and 15 bases lay outside the gene matches. The CDR3 has 17 amino acids. CDR3: CASRPPDRAPRTDTQYF. CDR3 in DNA: TGTGCCAGCAGACCCCCTGACAGGGCGCCGAGGACAGATACGCAGTATTTT. Full variable domain (rest looked up from reference TRBV7-9 and TRBJ2-3): DTGVSQNPRHKITKRGQNVTFRCDPISEHNRLYWYRQTLGQGPEFLTYFQNEAQLEKSRLLSDRFSAERPKGSFSTLEIQRTEQGDSAMYLCASRPPDRAPRTDTQYFGPGTRLTVL.

This clone was seen a single time. The chain carries TRBV5-6 and TRBJ2-2; D is possibly TRBD1 (5 bases). Germline loops: CDR1 SGHDT, CDR2 YYEEEE. Trimming stripped 1 base from V and 1 base from J, with 17 bases between. CDR3 length equals 18 residues. CDR3 nucleotide sequence: TGTGCCAGCAGCTTGTTGTGGCAATTAGGGGTGAACACCGGGGAGCTGTTTTTT. It codes for CASSLLWQLGVNTGELFF. The whole variable domain, remainder taken from reference TRBV5-6 and TRBJ2-2, is DAGVTQSPTHLIKTRGQQVTLRCSPKSGHDTVSWYQQALGQGPQFIFQYYEEEERQRGNFPDRFSGHQFPNYSSELNVNALLLGDSALYLCASSLLWQLGVNTGELFFGEGSRLTVL.

The CDR3 DNA sequence: TGTGCCAGCAGTGACCGTTCGGGAGGAAACACCATATATTTT. Protein sequence: CASSDRSGGNTIYF. V usage is TRBV28 and J usage is TRBJ1-3; no clear D gene. The V end was cut by 5 bases, the J end by 4 bases, with 12 bases between. CDR3 size: 14 residues. The germline gives CDR1 MDHEN, CDR2 SYDVKM.

The chain couples TRBV11-2 to TRBJ2-5, with D unresolved. V dropped 5 bases and J dropped 5 bases, with 6 bases sitting between them. This CDR3 comprises 11 residues. Per germline, CDR1 SGHAT and CDR2 FQNNGV. CDR3 DNA sequence: TGTGCCAGCAGCCAGAGGGAGACCCAGTACTTC. Amino acid sequence: CASSQRETQYF.

The chain uses TRBV5-1 and TRBJ2-3; no definite D call. Looked up from germline, CDR1 is SGHRS and CDR2 is YFSETQ. The germline V and J ends were trimmed by 6 bases and 5 bases, with 16 bases remaining between them. CDR3 size: 14 residues. CDR3 in amino acids: CASTSNLQGDTQYF. The CDR3 DNA reads TGCGCCAGCACCTCGAACCTTCAAGGAGATACGCAGTATTTT.

This rearrangement joins TRBV29-1 to TRBJ2-5, with TRBD1 matching 8 bases. The germline CDR1 and CDR2 sequences are SQVTM and ANQGSEA. V shed 1 base, J shed 5 bases, and the junction held 6 bases outside the gene matches. The CDR3 spans 14 residues. CDR3 sequence reads: CSVEVGTGRETQYF. The CDR3 DNA sequence: TGCAGCGTTGAAGTCGGGACAGGTCGGGAGACCCAGTACTTC.

The chain employs TRBV29-1 and TRBJ2-2; D is possibly TRBD1 (6 bases). CDR1 SQVTM and CDR2 ANQGSEA come from the germline V gene. The CDR3 is 15 amino acids. With 5 bases removed from V and 0 bases from J, the gap between germline ends came to 13 bases. In nucleotides, the CDR3 is TGCAGCGTTCTCGTAGGGGGTGCGAACACCGGGGAGCTGTTTTTT. This sequence encodes CSVLVGGANTGELFF.